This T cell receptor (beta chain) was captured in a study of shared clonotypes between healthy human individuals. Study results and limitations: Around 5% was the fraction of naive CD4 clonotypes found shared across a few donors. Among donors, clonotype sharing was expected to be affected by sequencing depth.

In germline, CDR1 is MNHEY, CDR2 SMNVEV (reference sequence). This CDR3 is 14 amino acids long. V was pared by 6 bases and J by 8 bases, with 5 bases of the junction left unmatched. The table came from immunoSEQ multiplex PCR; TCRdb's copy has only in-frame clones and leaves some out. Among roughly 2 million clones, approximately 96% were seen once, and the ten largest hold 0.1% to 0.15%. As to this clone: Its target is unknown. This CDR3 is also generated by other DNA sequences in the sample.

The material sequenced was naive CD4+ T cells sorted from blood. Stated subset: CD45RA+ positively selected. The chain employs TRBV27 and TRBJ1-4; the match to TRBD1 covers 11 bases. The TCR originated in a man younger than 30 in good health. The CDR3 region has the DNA TGTGCCAGCAGCCTCGGGACAGGGGGGGAAAAACTGTTTTTT. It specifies CASSLGTGGEKLFF.